These 6 T cell receptor beta chains share one sample of origin, sequenced in a study. Treg sorting used a CD4+CD25+CD127-/low gate. TCRdb re-analysed the 5' RACE reads in MiXCR, keeping a single row per CDR3 protein. Among tens of thousands of distinct CDR3 sequences, approximately 26% were seen once, and the ten largest hold around 2.1%. The source material was tumor-infiltrating Tregs sorted from the breast tumor. The receptors come from a female donor with breast cancer.

This clonotype was observed a handful of times. The chain combines TRBV4-3 with TRBJ2-1; a weak D match, TRBD2 (6 bases). The length of the CDR3 is 20 residues. Germline CDR1 is LGHNA and CDR2 is YSLEER. With 0 bases removed from V and 2 bases from J, the gap between germline ends came to 23 bases. The CDR3 loop reads CASSQEWVTSIRFTYNEQFF. The CDR3 nucleotides read TGCGCCAGCAGCCAAGAGTGGGTAACTAGCATTCGCTTTACCTACAATGAGCAGTTCTTC.

This clonotype was seen a handful of times. One end of the junction is discordant with germline, which a read error may explain. The J gene is TRBJ1-1, the V gene TRBV18, with D possibly TRBD1 on 5 matching bases. CDR3 size: 15 residues. Germline V gene sequence: CDR1 KGHSH, CDR2 LQKENI. CDR3 in amino acids: CASSPSGGRNTEAFF. The CDR3 DNA sequence: TGTGCCAGCTCACCATCCGGGGGGAGGAACACTGAGGCTTTCTTT.

J is TRBJ1-4 and V is TRBV12-3 or TRBV12-4, with D possibly being TRBD1 (5 bases). The ends were cut back, 6 bases at V and 0 bases at J, with 14 bases in the middle. CDR3 length: 16 amino acids. The CDR3: CASSPAWGTTNEKLFF. CDR3 in DNA: TGTGCCAGCAGCCCCGCGTGGGGGACAACTAATGAAAAACTGTTTTTT.

The chain joins TRBV9 to TRBJ2-1; TRBD2 matches 13 bases. CDR1 and CDR2 (germline): SGDLS, YYNGEE. Germline trimming cut 3 bases from V and 4 bases from J; bases unmatched to any gene: 4. The CDR3 is 16 residues long. As DNA, the CDR3 is TGTGCCAGCAGCGAGGGACTAGCGGGAATTTACAATGAGCAGTTCTTC. This translates into CASSEGLAGIYNEQFF.

The gene calls are TRBV7-9 and TRBJ2-3, with 8 bases fitting TRBD2. This CDR3 comprises 16 residues. The trim removed 5 bases at V and 5 bases at J, leaving 12 bases unmatched. Germline V CDR1 and CDR2: SEHNR, FQNEAQ (reference sequence). The CDR3 region is CASSPGGGGNRDTQYF. The CDR3 DNA follows: TGTGCCAGCAGCCCCGGTGGCGGGGGGAACAGAGATACGCAGTATTTT.

This clonotype was seen only a few times. The chain employs TRBV4-1 and TRBJ1-6; TRBD1 might be the D (6 bases). Trimming removed 1 base at V and 0 bases at J, with 10 bases between. There are 17 residues in the CDR3. Germline values: CDR1 MGHRA, CDR2 YSYEKL. CDR3 DNA sequence: TGCGCCAGCAGCCAAGGGGACACAGGCTCCTATAATTCACCCCTCCACTTT. This sequence encodes CASSQGDTGSYNSPLHF.